One sample yielded the 27 T cell receptor beta chains listed below, sequenced in a study of response to subunit inactivated influenza vaccine. In TCRdb, the RT-PCR reads were re-called with MiXCR into one record per CDR3 protein. The data contain around 520,000 distinct CDR3 sequences, 10% to 15% of them singletons. Specimen: PBMCs from blood, collected on the day of vaccination. Source of these receptors: a man between 50 and 59 years old who received an inactivated influenza vaccine.

This sequence joins TRBV4-3 and TRBJ2-5; 8 nucleotides match TRBD2. Trimming at V came to 1 base and at J to 9 bases, leaving 13 bases not matched to a gene. The CDR3 totals 16 residues. Germline V gives CDR1 LGHNA, CDR2 YSLEER. The CDR3 sequence is CASSQGPWNNGGAQYF. The CDR3 DNA sequence: TGCGCCAGCAGCCAAGGTCCCTGGAACAACGGGGGGGCCCAGTACTTC.

In its sample, this clonotype was seen many times. The chain employs TRBV20-1 and TRBJ2-5; D is unresolved. CDR3 size: 11 residues. The V end lost 2 bases, the J end lost 5 bases, and 6 bases lay between the germline ends. CDR1 is DFQATT and CDR2 is SNEGSKA in the germline V gene (reference sequence). The CDR3 region is CSARSGETQYF. The CDR3 nucleotides read TGCAGTGCTAGATCCGGGGAGACCCAGTACTTC.

V is TRBV5-6 and J is TRBJ2-1; D is unclear. This CDR3 has 15 residues. Per germline, CDR1 SGHDT and CDR2 YYEEEE. Deletions cut 0 bases from V and 3 bases from J, with 10 bases between. The CDR3 bases are TGTGCCAGCAGCTTGGGAGTCGCGTTCTACAATGAGCAGTTCTTC. Translating it yields CASSLGVAFYNEQFF.

The table lists this clonotype with many counts. The chain links TRBV7-8 to TRBJ2-2; D ambiguous. The V gene lost 2 bases and the J gene lost 0 bases, with 7 bases spanning the gap. This CDR3 is 15 amino acids long. Germline V gene lookup returns CDR1 SGHVS and CDR2 FQNEAQ. CDR3 DNA sequence: TGTGCCAGCAGCTTAAGGGAAACGAACACCGGGGAGCTGTTTTTT. It encodes CASSLRETNTGELFF.

The chain employs TRBV7-2 and TRBJ2-5; D ambiguous. V was cut by 2 bases and J by 4 bases, with 8 bases left in between. Germline-derived CDR1 and CDR2 are SGHTA and FQGNSA. This CDR3 spans 13 amino acids. CDR3 amino acids: CASSLQLSETQYF. The CDR3 DNA sequence: TGTGCCAGCAGCTTACAGTTGTCAGAGACCCAGTACTTC.

The table lists this clonotype with a few counts. The CDR3 nucleotides are TGCGCCAGCAGCTTGGACGCGGGGCTCTCCTACAATGAGCAGTTCTTC. Protein: CASSLDAGLSYNEQFF. The chain couples TRBV5-1 to TRBJ2-1, with D possibly matching TRBD2 (6 bases). Germline CDR1 and CDR2: SGHRS and YFSETQ. V shed 0 bases and J shed 0 bases, with 10 bases lying between them. The CDR3 covers 16 residues.

This clonotype was detected many times. The chain links TRBV24-1 to TRBJ1-2; a possible D gene is TRBD1 (6 bases). Trimming took 6 bases from V and 3 from J, leaving 13 bases between them. The CDR3 contains 14 residues. Germline values: CDR1 KGHDR, CDR2 SFDVKD. CDR3 loop: CATSITGLDYGYTF. In nucleotides, the CDR3 is TGTGCCACCAGTATTACAGGGTTGGACTATGGCTACACCTTC.

In its sample, this clonotype was seen a few times. This chain joins TRBV18 and TRBJ1-3; TRBD1 might be the D (5 bases). V shed 2 bases and J shed 3 bases, with 14 bases lying between them. Germline V CDR1 and CDR2: KGHSH, LQKENI. The CDR3 spans 16 residues. The CDR3 loop reads CASSPVAGIVGNTIYF. CDR3 bases: TGTGCCAGCTCACCAGTCGCAGGGATAGTTGGAAACACCATATATTTT.

This clonotype appeared a few times. The chain links TRBV4-2 to TRBJ2-1; the match to TRBD2 covers 11 bases. V was clipped by 2 bases and J by 8 bases; unmatched bases: 8. Germline CDR1 LGHNA, CDR2 YNFKEQ. The CDR3 has 16 residues. The DNA of the CDR3 is TGTGCCAGCAGCCAACACGCTAGCGGGAGGATTGATGAGCAGTTCTTC. This encodes CASSQHASGRIDEQFF.

The chain recombines TRBV5-4 with TRBJ1-4; no clear D gene. The V gene lost 0 bases and the J gene lost 3 bases, with 24 bases spanning the gap. The CDR3 is 20 residues long. The germline V gene has CDR1 SGHNT and CDR2 YYREEE (reference sequence). CDR3 amino acids: CASSLEFVQNDLGANEKLFF. DNA for the CDR3: TGTGCCAGCAGCTTGGAATTTGTACAGAACGATTTGGGAGCTAATGAAAAACTGTTTTTT.

This clonotype was seen once. The rearrangement links TRBV3-1 to TRBJ2-6; D unresolved. From germline, CDR1 is LGHDT and CDR2 YNNKEL (reference sequence). This CDR3 region has 16 residues. Trimming stripped 1 base from V and 0 bases from J, with 7 bases between. The CDR3 DNA is TGTGCCAGCAGCCAAGCCAGCGTCTCTGGGGCCAACGTCCTGACTTTC. It is translated as CASSQASVSGANVLTF. Variable domain in full (rest from reference TRBV3-1 and TRBJ2-6): DTAVSQTPKYLVTQMGNDKSIKCEQNLGHDTMYWYKQDSKKFLKIMFSYNNKELIINETVPNRFSPKSPDKAHLNLHINSLELGDSAVYFCASSQASVSGANVLTFGAGSRLTVL.

This clonotype was counted between two and nine times. This chain joins TRBV20-1 and TRBJ2-5, with 9 bases matching TRBD2. Germline V gene data show CDR1 as DFQATT and CDR2 as SNEGSKA (reference sequence). With 8 bases clipped from V and 4 bases from J, the junction kept 8 bases outside the gene matches. The CDR3 extends over 13 amino acids. The DNA for the CDR3 is TGCAGTTCTCGCGGGAGGGCCCTAGAGACCCAGTACTTC. Translation gives CSSRGRALETQYF.

This clonotype has ten or more counts. The chain links TRBV12-3 or TRBV12-4 to TRBJ2-1; 10 nucleotides match TRBD2. The junction had 7 bases not matched to a gene; V was cut back by 5 bases and J by 9 bases. This CDR3 has 14 residues. CDR3 sequence: CASSPAGGLSEQFF. For the CDR3, the DNA is TGTGCCAGCAGTCCAGCGGGGGGGCTTTCTGAGCAGTTCTTC.

The chain employs TRBV7-2 and TRBJ2-7; D gene unclear. In germline, CDR1 is SGHTA, CDR2 FQGNSA. V lost 5 bases and J 7 bases, leaving 15 bases between the germline ends. This CDR3 is 13 amino acids long. The CDR3 sequence is CASSPAIAREQYF. The CDR3 DNA follows: TGTGCCAGCAGCCCAGCAATCGCTAGGGAGCAGTACTTC.

This clonotype was counted between two and nine times. The chain employs TRBV20-1 and TRBJ2-7; D may be TRBD1 (5 bases). Germline CDR1 reads DFQATT; CDR2 reads SNEGSKA (reference sequence). V gave up 0 bases and J gave up 0 bases, with 9 bases separating them. The CDR3 is made up of 14 amino acids. CDR3 region: CSARDAGSSYEQYF. The CDR3 coding sequence is TGCAGTGCTAGAGATGCAGGGTCCTCCTACGAGCAGTACTTC.

This clonotype has a handful of counts. The V and J genes are TRBV6-6 and TRBJ1-2; the D is unclear. V lost 6 bases, J lost 4 bases, and 6 bases lay in between. The CDR3 contains 11 residues. CDR1 and CDR2 from the germline V gene are MNHNY and SVGAGI (reference sequence). In DNA, the CDR3 is TGTGCCAGCAGATTCCTCTATGGCTACACCTTC. Its protein product is CASRFLYGYTF.

The CDR3: CASSFTDSTEAFF. The CDR3 nucleotides are TGTGCCAGCAGCTTTACTGACAGCACTGAAGCTTTCTTT. This rearrangement joins TRBV5-5 to TRBJ1-1; D perhaps matches TRBD1 (5 bases). Germline values: CDR1 SGHKS, CDR2 YYEKEE (reference sequence). There are 13 residues in the CDR3. The ends were cut back, 2 bases at V and 4 bases at J, with 9 bases in the middle.

CDR3 loop: CASSVVGDSTYEQYF. CDR3 in DNA: TGTGCCAGCAGCGTAGTCGGGGACAGTACCTACGAGCAGTACTTC. The V and J genes are TRBV9 and TRBJ2-7, with 7 bases matching TRBD1. V trimming: 0 bases; J trimming: 2 bases; junction bases outside the gene matches: 5. Germline-derived CDR1 and CDR2 are SGDLS and YYNGEE. The CDR3 sequence is 15 residues long.

This rearrangement joins TRBV28 to TRBJ1-5; D is ambiguous. Germline V gene sequence: CDR1 MDHEN, CDR2 SYDVKM. V was pared by 6 bases and J by 2 bases, with 11 bases between. The length of the CDR3 is 14 residues. The CDR3 DNA follows: TGTGCCAGCAGCCGAGACCAGGGCAATCAGCCCCAGCATTTT. Translation: CASSRDQGNQPQHF.

This clonotype was detected ten times or more. CDR3 bases: TGTGCCACCAGCAGAGGGAATCCTTCTGGGGCCAACGTCCTGACTTTC. Residues: CATSRGNPSGANVLTF. V gene TRBV15 combines with J gene TRBJ2-6; D gene uncertain. Per germline, CDR1 LNHNV and CDR2 YYDKDF (reference sequence). The CDR3 extends over 16 amino acids. V lost 1 base and J 1 base, leaving 8 bases between the germline ends.

This clonotype was recorded many times. The J gene is TRBJ2-3, the V gene TRBV10-3; 7 bases are shared with TRBD2. The germline gives CDR1 ENHRY, CDR2 SYGVKD. V was clipped by 4 bases and J by 6 bases; unmatched bases: 10. CDR3 length: 15 amino acids. CDR3 amino acids: CAISGRSGVRDTQYF. The CDR3, as DNA: TGTGCCATCAGTGGCAGGAGCGGGGTGCGGGATACGCAGTATTTT.

The gene calls are TRBV5-1 and TRBJ2-3; 12 bases match TRBD2. After removal of 4 bases from V and 5 bases from J, the junction contained 17 bases not matched to a gene. Per germline, CDR1 SGHRS and CDR2 YFSETQ. The CDR3 consists of 19 residues. The CDR3 reads CASSPRPSMTSGSVDTQYF. Written as DNA, the CDR3 is TGCGCCAGCAGCCCCCGCCCCAGCATGACTAGCGGGAGTGTAGATACGCAGTATTTT. Looking up the rest from reference TRBV5-1 and TRBJ2-3 gives the full variable domain: KAGVTQTPRYLIKTRGQQVTLSCSPISGHRSVSWYQQTPGQGLQFLFEYFSETQRNKGNFPGRFSGRQFSNSRSEMNVSTLELGDSALYLCASSPRPSMTSGSVDTQYFGPGTRLTVL.

The chain is built from TRBV6-2 or TRBV6-3 and TRBJ2-1, with 12 bases aligning to TRBD1. Per the germline V gene, CDR1 is MNHEY and CDR2 is SVGEGT. The CDR3 is 16 residues long. V lost 5 bases, J lost 4 bases, and 6 bases stayed unmatched. The CDR3 loop reads CASSQGTGGLYNEQFF. CDR3 bases: TGTGCCAGCAGTCAAGGGACAGGGGGCCTATACAATGAGCAGTTCTTC.

This clonotype was picked up a small number of times. The CDR3 is CASSYGPTGELFF. CDR3 nucleotides: TGTGCCAGCAGCTACGGCCCCACCGGGGAGCTGTTTTTT. J is TRBJ2-2 and V is TRBV11-3; unclear D gene. CDR1 is SGHNT and CDR2 is YENEEA in the germline V gene. The V end lost 4 bases, the J end lost 4 bases, and 7 bases lay between the germline ends. The CDR3 extends over 13 amino acids.

The rearrangement links TRBV6-2 or TRBV6-3 to TRBJ2-1, with TRBD2 identical over 8 bases. There are 13 residues in the CDR3. Germline CDR1 reads MNHEY; CDR2 reads SVGEGT. V gave up 9 bases and J gave up 6 bases; unmatched junction bases: 7. The CDR3 sequence is CASLKRESNEQFF. CDR3 bases: TGTGCCAGTTTGAAGCGGGAGTCCAATGAGCAGTTCTTC.

The chain combines TRBV6-2 or TRBV6-3 with TRBJ2-7; D ambiguous. The CDR3 contains 14 residues. Trimming shortened V by 2 bases and J by 2 bases, and 10 bases separated the two germline ends. Germline loops: CDR1 MNHEY, CDR2 SVGEGT. The CDR3 coding sequence is TGTGCCAGCAGTTACGGAGACGGAACCTACGAGCAGTACTTC. It translates to CASSYGDGTYEQYF.

The V and J genes are TRBV5-6 and TRBJ2-7; TRBD2 matches 11 bases. The CDR3 extends over 16 amino acids. Germline values: CDR1 SGHDT, CDR2 YYEEEE. J gave up 4 bases and V 4 bases, and 10 bases lay outside the gene matches. CDR3 sequence: CASSNRSGRAWYEQYF. CDR3 DNA: TGTGCCAGCAGCAACCGTAGCGGGAGGGCCTGGTACGAGCAGTACTTC.